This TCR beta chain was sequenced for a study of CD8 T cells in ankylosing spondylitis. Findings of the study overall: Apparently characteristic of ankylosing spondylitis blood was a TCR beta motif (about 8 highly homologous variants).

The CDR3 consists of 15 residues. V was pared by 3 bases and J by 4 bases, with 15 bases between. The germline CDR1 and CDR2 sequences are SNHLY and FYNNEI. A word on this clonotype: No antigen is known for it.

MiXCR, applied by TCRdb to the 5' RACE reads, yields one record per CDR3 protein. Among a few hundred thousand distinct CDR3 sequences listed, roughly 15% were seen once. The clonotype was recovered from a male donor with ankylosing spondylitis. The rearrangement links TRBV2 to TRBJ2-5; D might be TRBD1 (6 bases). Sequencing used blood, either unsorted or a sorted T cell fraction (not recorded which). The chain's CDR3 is CASSEAGAPGETQYF. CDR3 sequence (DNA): TGTGCCAGCAGTGAGGCAGGGGCTCCTGGAGAGACCCAGTACTTC.